The 3 T cell receptor beta chains reported below all come from one sample, sequenced in a study of siplizumab effects on memory and regulatory T cells. TCRdb's table, derived via immunoSEQ multiplex PCR, lists solely in-frame clones and lacks some. This table holds around 94,000 clones, 92% found once. The sequenced sample consisted of CD4+ T cells sorted from blood. The receptors come from a human donor in good health.

V is TRBV5-1 and J is TRBJ1-1, with a tentative D call TRBD1 (6 bases). V was shortened by 4 bases and J by 6 bases, with 16 bases between the two germline ends. Per germline, CDR1 SGHRS and CDR2 YFSETQ. The CDR3 loop spans 14 amino acids. The CDR3 DNA reads as TGCGCCAGCAGCGGACAACAGGGCGCCGCTGAAGCTTTCTTT. Its protein product is CASSGQQGAAEAFF.

V and J are TRBV7-6 and TRBJ2-3, with 10 bases fitting TRBD2. Per germline, CDR1 SGHVS and CDR2 FNYEAQ. The CDR3 is 15 amino acids. Unmatched junction bases numbered 5, after V lost 4 bases and J lost 4 bases. The CDR3 protein is CASSSSGSMADTQYF. DNA for the CDR3: TGTGCCAGCAGCTCTAGCGGGAGTATGGCAGATACGCAGTATTTT.

The chain couples TRBV6-5 to TRBJ2-7, with no clear D. Trimming shortened V by 0 bases and J by 3 bases, and 12 bases separated the two germline ends. This CDR3 has 15 residues. Germline V lookup: CDR1 MNHEY, CDR2 SVGAGI. The CDR3 DNA follows: TGTGCCAGCAGTTACTCGGCAGTGGGCCGCTACGAGCAGTACTTC. Its protein is CASSYSAVGRYEQYF.